Shown below are 30 T cell receptor beta chains from a single sample sequenced in a study of CD8 T cells in Susac syndrome. After extraction with the RNeasy kit, about 0.45 to 1 ug of the RNA was reverse transcribed using random hexamers. TCRdb ran MiXCR on the immunoSEQ multiplex PCR reads and lists one entry per CDR3 protein. The table includes approximately 130,000 distinct CDR3 sequences, roughly 94% detected once. The sample was CD4+ T cells from PBMCs. The origin of the receptors is a human donor in good health.

This clonotype was seen just once. The rearrangement joins TRBV7-8 to TRBJ2-5; 8 bases fit TRBD2. Germline V gene sequence: CDR1 SGHVS, CDR2 FQNEAQ. There are 14 residues in the CDR3. V lost 4 bases to trimming and J lost 2 bases; unmatched junction nucleotides: 3. DNA of the CDR3: TGTGCCAGCAGCTACCGACTAGCGCAAGAGACCCAGTACTTC. Its translation is CASSYRLAQETQYF.

The genes are TRBV3-1 and TRBJ1-2; 8 bases match TRBD1. V gave up 0 bases and J gave up 5 bases; unmatched junction bases: 8. CDR1 and CDR2 from the germline V gene are LGHDT and YNNKEL (reference sequence). The CDR3 runs to 16 residues. CDR3 sequence (DNA): TGTGCCAGCAGCCAAGATGGGGCAGGGGGCGGGTATGGCTACACCTTC. Its protein is CASSQDGAGGGYGYTF. Using reference TRBV3-1 and TRBJ1-2 for the parts outside the CDR3, the full variable domain is DTAVSQTPKYLVTQMGNDKSIKCEQNLGHDTMYWYKQDSKKFLKIMFSYNNKELIINETVPNRFSPKSPDKAHLNLHINSLELGDSAVYFCASSQDGAGGGYGYTFGSGTRLTVV.

This chain uses TRBV6-1 with TRBJ1-5; 8 bases match TRBD1. V lost 5 bases, J lost 5 bases, and 5 bases stayed unmatched. This CDR3 comprises 14 residues. Germline CDR1 and CDR2: MNHNS and SASEGT. The CDR3 spells CASSLPGGDQPQHF. The CDR3 bases are TGTGCCAGCAGTTTACCAGGGGGCGATCAGCCCCAGCATTTT.

The V call is TRBV2, the J call TRBJ2-1; perhaps D is TRBD1 or TRBD2 (7 bases each). The CDR3 has 15 amino acids. Trimming took off 1 base at V and 5 bases at J, with 12 bases between the two ends. Germline CDR1 is SNHLY and CDR2 is FYNNEI. This chain's CDR3 is CASSEGRGGHNEQFF. The CDR3 DNA reads as TGTGCCAGCAGTGAAGGCAGGGGGGGACACAATGAGCAGTTCTTC.

This clonotype appeared once. The chain employs TRBV4-2 and TRBJ1-1; D may be TRBD1 (6 bases). From germline, CDR1 is LGHNA and CDR2 YNFKEQ. Trimming removed 5 bases from V and 0 bases from J, with 13 bases in between. The CDR3 spans 15 residues. The CDR3 DNA is TGTGCCAGCAGCAAACGGACAGCCTTGAACACTGAAGCTTTCTTT. Its protein is CASSKRTALNTEAFF.

The rearrangement joins TRBV7-2 to TRBJ2-3; 8 bases map to TRBD2. The CDR3 sequence is 14 residues long. Germline V CDR1 and CDR2: SGHTA, FQGNSA. V dropped 0 bases and J dropped 5; count of bases not matched to a gene: 1. CDR3 nucleotide sequence: TGTGCCAGCAGCTTAGCGCTAGCGGGAGATACGCAGTATTTT. It encodes CASSLALAGDTQYF.

This clonotype appeared a single time. The chain combines TRBV12-3 or TRBV12-4 with TRBJ2-7, with a possible D match to TRBD2 (6 bases). This CDR3 contains 15 residues. V was shortened by 3 bases and J by 7 bases, with 19 bases between the two germline ends. CDR3 region: CASSFTGGIFPEQYF. In nucleotides, the CDR3 is TGTGCCAGCAGTTTTACGGGCGGGATTTTTCCGGAGCAGTACTTC.

This chain links TRBV20-1 with TRBJ2-5; 7 bases match TRBD2. V was pared by 1 base and J by 0 bases, with 5 bases of the junction left unmatched. CDR3 length: 15 amino acids. The V gene's germline CDR1 is DFQATT and CDR2 SNEGSKA (reference sequence). As DNA, the CDR3 is TGCAGTGCTAGAGTTCGAGCGGGGTACCAAGAGACCCAGTACTTC. It is translated as CSARVRAGYQETQYF.

J is TRBJ2-1 and V is TRBV29-1, with D unresolved. CDR3 length equals 11 residues. CDR1 SQVTM and CDR2 ANQGSEA come from the germline V gene. The V end was cut by 6 bases, the J end by 3 bases, with 6 bases between. CDR3 residues: CSVAFYNEQFF. Here the CDR3 DNA reads TGCAGCGTGGCTTTCTACAATGAGCAGTTCTTC.

The sample holds one count of this clonotype. The V gene is TRBV6-2 or TRBV6-3, the J gene TRBJ2-7; a weak D match, TRBD1 (5 bases). The CDR3 contains 13 residues. CDR1 MNHEY and CDR2 SVGEGT come from the germline V gene. Trimming stripped 4 bases from V and 3 bases from J, with 10 bases between. The CDR3 DNA reads TGTGCCAGCAGTTCAGGGTCGGTCTACGAGCAGTACTTC. The encoded protein is CASSSGSVYEQYF.

V usage is TRBV10-3 and J usage is TRBJ1-5; weak D call: TRBD1 (5 bases). CDR1 ENHRY and CDR2 SYGVKD come from the germline V gene. With 4 bases removed from V and 4 bases from J, the gap between germline ends came to 8 bases. The CDR3 has 13 amino acids. CDR3 nucleotides: TGTGCCATCAGTGCGGACACTAATCAGCCCCAGCATTTT. Translation gives CAISADTNQPQHF.

The V gene is TRBV7-6, the J gene TRBJ2-7, with TRBD2 matching over 7 bases. Germline lookup yields CDR1 SGHVS and CDR2 FNYEAQ. Trimming at V came to 1 base and at J to 6 bases, leaving 6 bases not matched to a gene. The CDR3 sequence is 14 residues long. CDR3 DNA sequence: TGTGCCAGCAGCTTAGGAGCGGGAAGGGGCGAGCAGTACTTC. The encoded protein is CASSLGAGRGEQYF.

This chain connects TRBV6-2 or TRBV6-3 to TRBJ2-4; D call uncertain. Germline CDR1 is MNHEY and CDR2 is SVGEGT. The V end was cut by 4 bases, the J end by 0 bases, with 10 bases between. The length of the CDR3 is 15 residues. The CDR3 protein is CASSSLPRAKNIQYF. CDR3 nucleotide sequence: TGTGCCAGCAGTTCCTTGCCCCGAGCCAAAAACATTCAGTACTTC.

The chain joins TRBV5-1 to TRBJ1-1; maybe TRBD1 (6 bases). Germline V CDR1 and CDR2: SGHRS, YFSETQ. The CDR3 has 15 residues. V dropped 0 bases and J dropped 1 base, with 10 bases sitting between them. CDR3 region: CASSLALTGNTEAFF. The DNA for the CDR3 is TGCGCCAGCAGCTTGGCCCTGACAGGGAACACTGAAGCTTTCTTT.

The rearrangement uses TRBV3-1 and TRBJ2-7, with TRBD2 matching 11 bases. The CDR3 loop spans 17 amino acids. Unmatched junction bases numbered 6, after V lost 0 bases and J lost 2 bases. The germline gives CDR1 LGHDT, CDR2 YNNKEL (reference sequence). The CDR3 reads CASSQDTSGSTPYEQYF. CDR3 sequence (DNA): TGTGCCAGCAGCCAAGATACTAGCGGGAGCACCCCCTACGAGCAGTACTTC.

This clonotype appeared once. This chain links TRBV7-3 with TRBJ2-5, with D uncertain. Trimming took 3 bases from V and 4 from J, leaving 9 bases between them. The germline V gene encodes CDR1 SGHTA and CDR2 FQGTGA. This CDR3 spans 13 amino acids. The CDR3 region is CASSFNPRETQYF. The CDR3 DNA follows: TGTGCCAGCAGCTTCAATCCTCGAGAGACCCAGTACTTC.

This chain links TRBV7-6 with TRBJ2-2; 9 bases are shared with TRBD2. Germline CDR1 reads SGHVS; CDR2 reads FNYEAQ. Germline trimming cut 4 bases from V and 6 bases from J; bases unmatched to any gene: 9. The CDR3 has 16 amino acids. CDR3 loop: CASSSSSGKVAGELFF. CDR3 in DNA: TGTGCCAGCAGCTCCTCTAGCGGGAAAGTGGCCGGGGAGCTGTTTTTT. The variable domain in full, with the rest retrieved from reference TRBV7-6 and TRBJ2-2, is GAGVSQSPRYKVTKRGQDVALRCDPISGHVSLYWYRQALGQGPEFLTYFNYEAQQDKSGLPNDRFSAERPEGSISTLTIQRTEQRDSAMYRCASSSSSGKVAGELFFGEGSRLTVL.

V and J are TRBV28 and TRBJ1-2; TRBD1 aligns across 8 bases. CDR3 size: 16 residues. The germline gives CDR1 MDHEN, CDR2 SYDVKM. The V gene end was trimmed by 1 base and the J gene end by 9 bases; junction bases not matched to a gene: 13. The DNA of the CDR3 is TGTGCCAGCAGTTTATCAGGAGTGGGGACAGGAACTCGCTACACCTTC. This gives the protein CASSLSGVGTGTRYTF.

This chain joins TRBV5-1 and TRBJ1-4; tentatively, D is TRBD1 (5 bases). The CDR3 runs 15 residues. V lost 4 bases, J lost 5 bases, and 15 bases lay in between. Per germline, CDR1 SGHRS and CDR2 YFSETQ. The CDR3 reads CASSLSPGTNEKLFF. Written as DNA, the CDR3 is TGCGCCAGCAGCCTTTCTCCCGGGACGAATGAAAAACTGTTTTTT.

This chain links TRBV7-3 with TRBJ2-2, with D possibly TRBD1 on 6 matching bases. This CDR3 is 16 amino acids long. Germline CDR1 is SGHTA and CDR2 is FQGTGA. The ends were cut back, 0 bases at V and 2 bases at J, with 10 bases in the middle. Here the CDR3 reads CASSLTPGANTGELFF. DNA for the CDR3: TGTGCCAGCAGCTTAACGCCAGGGGCCAACACCGGGGAGCTGTTTTTT.

The chain employs TRBV6-2 or TRBV6-3 and TRBJ1-1, with D maybe TRBD1 (6 bases). V lost 5 bases and J 4 bases, leaving 17 bases between the germline ends. In germline, CDR1 is MNHEY, CDR2 SVGEGT. The CDR3 loop spans 15 amino acids. CDR3 region: CASSLERGAGTEAFF. The CDR3 DNA reads TGTGCCAGCAGTCTAGAACGGGGGGCCGGCACTGAAGCTTTCTTT.

This clonotype was observed once. The chain has TRBV30 and TRBJ2-2; unclear D gene. There are 13 residues in the CDR3. Germline V gives CDR1 GTSNPN, CDR2 SVGIG (reference sequence). Between the trimmed V and J ends, which lost 4 bases and 2 bases, there was a span of 8 bases. CDR3: CAWIPPNTGELFF. Written as DNA, the CDR3 is TGTGCCTGGATACCGCCAAACACCGGGGAGCTGTTTTTT.

The rearrangement links TRBV6-5 to TRBJ2-7; maybe TRBD2 (6 bases). The CDR3 length is 13 residues. V was shortened by 0 bases and J by 3 bases, with 6 bases between the two germline ends. Germline V CDR1 and CDR2: MNHEY, SVGAGI. CDR3 sequence reads: CASSYSGLYEQYF. CDR3 sequence (DNA): TGTGCCAGCAGTTACTCGGGACTCTACGAGCAGTACTTC.

This clonotype showed up just once. The chain has TRBV20-1 and TRBJ2-5, with 7 bases matching TRBD2. V shed 4 bases and J 2 bases; nucleotides not matched to a gene: 4. This CDR3 has 13 amino acids. From germline, CDR1 is DFQATT and CDR2 SNEGSKA (reference sequence). CDR3 DNA sequence: TGCAGTGCTACCGGGACTATTCAAGAGACCCAGTACTTC. Protein product: CSATGTIQETQYF.

V gene TRBV30 combines with J gene TRBJ2-1; 12 nucleotides match TRBD2. Germline-derived CDR1 and CDR2 are GTSNPN and SVGIG (reference sequence). The CDR3 extends over 17 amino acids. Unmatched junction bases numbered 17, after V lost 2 bases and J lost 12 bases. The CDR3 nucleotides are TGTGCCTGGAGTCACACCCGGACTAGCGGGAATTTAATTCGGCAGTTCTTC. Its translation is CAWSHTRTSGNLIRQFF.

The chain recombines TRBV7-9 with TRBJ2-1, with 10 bases fitting TRBD2. This CDR3 contains 14 residues. Per the germline V gene, CDR1 is SEHNR and CDR2 is FQNEAQ (reference sequence). V dropped 4 bases and J dropped 8; count of bases not matched to a gene: 5. The CDR3 protein is CASSWTSGVYEQFF. The CDR3 DNA sequence: TGTGCCAGCAGCTGGACTAGCGGAGTATATGAGCAGTTCTTC.

V gene TRBV2 combines with J gene TRBJ1-5, with 10 positions matching TRBD1. The germline V gene has CDR1 SNHLY and CDR2 FYNNEI. The CDR3 spans 14 residues. Trimming removed 6 bases from V and 6 bases from J; junction bases left unmatched: 5. The CDR3 bases are TGTGCCAGCAGAGGACAGGGGGAGGGTCAGCCCCAGCATTTT. Translated: CASRGQGEGQPQHF.

The chain carries TRBV2 and TRBJ2-5; D gene unclear. V gave up 9 bases and J gave up 2 bases, with 16 bases separating them. Per the germline V gene, CDR1 is SNHLY and CDR2 is FYNNEI. This CDR3 comprises 14 residues. CDR3 nucleotide sequence: TGTGCCAGTTCATGGAAGCAGGCACAAGAGACCCAGTACTTC. Amino acids: CASSWKQAQETQYF.

This sequence joins TRBV12-3 or TRBV12-4 and TRBJ2-1; D gene unclear. The ends were cut back, 7 bases at V and 4 bases at J, with 8 bases in the middle. CDR3 length: 12 amino acids. CDR3 bases: TGTGCCAGCACGTCACCGTACAATGAGCAGTTCTTC. It codes for CASTSPYNEQFF.

This clonotype was detected only once. V gene TRBV6-6 combines with J gene TRBJ1-4, with 8 bases fitting TRBD1. CDR3 size: 14 residues. V lost 6 bases to trimming and J lost 4 bases; unmatched junction nucleotides: 4. Germline values: CDR1 MNHNY, CDR2 SVGAGI (reference sequence). CDR3 nucleotides: TGTGCCAGCAGGGACAGGGCTCTTAATGAAAAACTGTTTTTT. This codes for CASRDRALNEKLFF.